This is a list of T cell receptor beta chains from one sample in a study of cytotoxic CD8 clonotypes in ibrutinib-treated CLL. The table came from immunoSEQ multiplex PCR; TCRdb's copy has only in-frame clones and leaves some out. The table includes more than 110,000 clones, around 93% detected once. Specimen: PBMCs, collected after 12 months of ibrutinib treatment. The receptors here all came from a human donor with chronic lymphocytic leukemia. Both conserved end residues are part of each CDR3. D genes are given only for firm matches. Size tells how often a clone was seen (once, few, many) or the class of an expanded clone, and some rows leave it out.

size: -; V: TRBV9; D: TRBD1; J: TRBJ1-1; CDR3: CASSPTGGNTEAFF; DNA: TGTGCCAGCAGCCCGACAGGGGGGAACACTGAAGCTTTCTTT
size: once; V: TRBV28; D: TRBD1; J: TRBJ1-2; CDR3: CASQTGGAVFFYGYTF; DNA: TGTGCCAGCCAGACAGGGGGCGCAGTCTTTTTCTATGGCTACACCTTC
size: -; V: TRBV4-1; D: -; J: TRBJ2-7; CDR3: CASSQAGDEQYF; DNA: TGCGCCAGCAGCCAAGCGGGAGACGAGCAGTACTTC
size: -; V: TRBV5-1; D: -; J: TRBJ2-1; CDR3: CASSLEAERNEQFF; DNA: TGCGCCAGCAGCTTGGAGGCCGAGCGCAATGAGCAGTTCTTC
size: -; V: TRBV11-2; D: -; J: TRBJ1-5; CDR3: CASSLAGTRENQPQHF; DNA: TGTGCCAGCAGCTTGGCAGGAACAAGGGAGAATCAGCCCCAGCATTTT
size: -; V: TRBV28; D: TRBD2; J: TRBJ2-7; CDR3: CATGGTSESYEQYF; DNA: TGTGCCACGGGGGGAACTAGCGAGTCCTACGAGCAGTACTTC
size: -; V: TRBV4-1; D: TRBD1; J: TRBJ2-1; CDR3: CASSKGTGTGYSNEQFF; DNA: TGCGCCAGCAGCAAAGGGACCGGGACAGGGTATTCGAATGAGCAGTTCTTC
size: -; V: TRBV10-2; D: TRBD2; J: TRBJ2-3; CDR3: CASSKRERTDTQYF; DNA: TGCGCCAGCAGTAAGCGGGAGAGGACAGATACGCAGTATTTT
size: -; V: TRBV7-2; D: TRBD1; J: TRBJ2-5; CDR3: CASSSRGQGARETQYF; DNA: TGTGCCAGCAGCTCACGGGGACAGGGGGCGCGAGAGACCCAGTACTTC
size: once; V: TRBV29-1; D: -; J: TRBJ2-5; CDR3: CSVDVETQYF; DNA: TGCAGCGTTGATGTGGAGACCCAGTACTTC